One TCR beta chain is described in this entry. Profiling relied on immunoSEQ multiplex PCR, and the TCRdb table lists in-frame clones only, not all of them. The sample carries more than 300,000 clones, around 87% recorded once. This specimen comes from a study of blood T cell repertoires in COVID-19. Study-wide context: Collection of acute and convalescent COVID-19 samples took place in the United States, Italy and Spain.

The J segment lost 7 bases and the V segment lost 2 bases, leaving 2 bases of the junction unmatched. This CDR3 is built from 13 residues. Per the germline V gene, CDR1 is MNHNS and CDR2 is SASEGT. The receptor was isolated from a man in his forties in a cohort exposed to, infected with or recovered from COVID-19 (not recorded which). The sequencing input was PBMCs or T cells enriched from blood (not recorded which). The genes are TRBV6-1 and TRBJ1-3; TRBD1 matches 7 bases. In DNA, the CDR3 is TGTGCCAGCAGTGAAAACAGGGGCAACACCATATATTTT. It yields the protein CASSENRGNTIYF.